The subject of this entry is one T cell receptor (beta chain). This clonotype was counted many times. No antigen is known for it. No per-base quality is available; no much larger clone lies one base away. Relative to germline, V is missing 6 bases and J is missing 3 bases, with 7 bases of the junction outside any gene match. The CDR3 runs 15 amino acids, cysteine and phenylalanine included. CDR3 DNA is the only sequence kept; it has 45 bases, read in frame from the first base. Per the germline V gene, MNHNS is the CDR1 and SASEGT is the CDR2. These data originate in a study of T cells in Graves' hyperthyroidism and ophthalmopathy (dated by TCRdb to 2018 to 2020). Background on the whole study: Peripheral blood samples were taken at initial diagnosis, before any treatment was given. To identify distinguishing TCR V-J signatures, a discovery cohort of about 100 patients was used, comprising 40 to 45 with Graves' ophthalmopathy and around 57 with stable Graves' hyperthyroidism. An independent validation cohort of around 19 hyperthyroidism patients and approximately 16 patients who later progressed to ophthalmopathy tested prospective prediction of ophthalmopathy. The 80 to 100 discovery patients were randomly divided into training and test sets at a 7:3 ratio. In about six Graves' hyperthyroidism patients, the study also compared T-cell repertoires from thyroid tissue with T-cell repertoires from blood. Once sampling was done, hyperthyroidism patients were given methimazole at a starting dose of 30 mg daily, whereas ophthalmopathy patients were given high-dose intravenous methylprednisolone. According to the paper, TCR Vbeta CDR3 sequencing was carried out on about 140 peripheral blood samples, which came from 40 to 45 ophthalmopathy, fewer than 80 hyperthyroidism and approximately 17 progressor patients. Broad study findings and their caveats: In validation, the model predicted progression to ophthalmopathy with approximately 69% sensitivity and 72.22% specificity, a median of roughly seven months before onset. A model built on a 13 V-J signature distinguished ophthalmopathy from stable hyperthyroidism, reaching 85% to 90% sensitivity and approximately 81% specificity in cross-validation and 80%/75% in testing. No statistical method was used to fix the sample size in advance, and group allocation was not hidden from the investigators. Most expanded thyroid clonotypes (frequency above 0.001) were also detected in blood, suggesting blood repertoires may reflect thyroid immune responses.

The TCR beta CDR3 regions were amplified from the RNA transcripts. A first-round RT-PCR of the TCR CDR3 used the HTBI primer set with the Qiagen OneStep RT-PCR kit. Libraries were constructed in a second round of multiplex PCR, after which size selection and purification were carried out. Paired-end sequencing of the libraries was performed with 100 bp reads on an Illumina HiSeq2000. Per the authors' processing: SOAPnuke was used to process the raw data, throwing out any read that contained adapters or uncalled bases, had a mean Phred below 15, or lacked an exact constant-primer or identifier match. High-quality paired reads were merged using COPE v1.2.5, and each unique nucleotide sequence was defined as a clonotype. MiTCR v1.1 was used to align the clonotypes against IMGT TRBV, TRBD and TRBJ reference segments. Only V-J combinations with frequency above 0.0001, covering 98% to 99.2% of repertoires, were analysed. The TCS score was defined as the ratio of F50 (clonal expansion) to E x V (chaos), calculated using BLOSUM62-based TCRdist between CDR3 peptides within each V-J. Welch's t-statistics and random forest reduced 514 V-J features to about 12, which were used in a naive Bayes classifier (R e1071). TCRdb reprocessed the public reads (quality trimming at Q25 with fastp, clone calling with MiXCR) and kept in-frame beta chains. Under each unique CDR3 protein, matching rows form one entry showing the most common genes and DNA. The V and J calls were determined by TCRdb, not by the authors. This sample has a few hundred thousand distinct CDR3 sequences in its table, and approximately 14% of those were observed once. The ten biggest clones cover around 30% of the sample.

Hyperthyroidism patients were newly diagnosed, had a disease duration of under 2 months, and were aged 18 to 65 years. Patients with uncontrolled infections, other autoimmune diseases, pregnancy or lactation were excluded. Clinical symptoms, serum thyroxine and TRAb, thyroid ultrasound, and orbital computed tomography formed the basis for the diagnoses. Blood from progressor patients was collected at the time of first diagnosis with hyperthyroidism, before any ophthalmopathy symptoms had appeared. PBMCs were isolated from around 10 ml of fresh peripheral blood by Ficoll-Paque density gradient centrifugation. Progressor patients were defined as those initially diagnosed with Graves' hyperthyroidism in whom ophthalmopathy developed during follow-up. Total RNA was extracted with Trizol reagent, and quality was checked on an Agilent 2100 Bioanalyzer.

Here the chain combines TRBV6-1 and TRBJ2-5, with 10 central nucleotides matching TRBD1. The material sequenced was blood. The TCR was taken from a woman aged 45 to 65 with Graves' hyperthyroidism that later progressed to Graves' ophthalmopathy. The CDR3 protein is CASSPRDRGKETQYF. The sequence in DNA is TGTGCCAGCAGCCCGCGGGACAGGGGAAAAGAGACCCAGTACTTC.